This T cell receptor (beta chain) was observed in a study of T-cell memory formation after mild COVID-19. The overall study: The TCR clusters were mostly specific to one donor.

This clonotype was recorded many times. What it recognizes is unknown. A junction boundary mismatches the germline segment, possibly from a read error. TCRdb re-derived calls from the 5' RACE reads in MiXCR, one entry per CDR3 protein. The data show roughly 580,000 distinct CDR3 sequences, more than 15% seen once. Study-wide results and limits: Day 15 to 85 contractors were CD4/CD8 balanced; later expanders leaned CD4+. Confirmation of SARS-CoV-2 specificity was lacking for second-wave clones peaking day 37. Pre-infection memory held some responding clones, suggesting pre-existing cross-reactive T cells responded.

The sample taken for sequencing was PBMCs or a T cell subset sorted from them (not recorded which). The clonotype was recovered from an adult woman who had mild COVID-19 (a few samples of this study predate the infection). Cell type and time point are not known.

CDR3 nucleotides: TGTGCCAGCAGCTTGGGACTAGCGGGGGCCTACGAGCAGTACTTC. Amino acids: CASSLGLAGAYEQYF. V usage is TRBV5-1 and J usage is TRBJ2-7; TRBD2 matches at 14 bases. Germline CDR1 is SGHRS and CDR2 is YFSETQ. The CDR3 sequence is 15 residues long.